This T cell receptor (beta chain) comes out of a study of blood T cells in healthy people across ages. Overall study results and limits: Older age coincided with a roughly linear decline in TCR beta diversity per million T cells.

Total RNA was isolated from each sample in quantities of at least 6 micrograms. Combining a sample-barcoded 5' primer with a J-beta primer mix, a second PCR ran for roughly 7 to 12 cycles. TCRdb reanalysed the 5' RACE reads using MiXCR and keeps one entry per CDR3 protein. The table lists 890,000 or so distinct CDR3 sequences, approximately 67% of them singletons, with about 30% in the top ten. In regard to this clonotype: Its antigen is still unknown. One junction end does not reproduce the germline sequence, and a read error may be involved.

CDR1 is MNHNS, CDR2 SASEGT, per germline. This CDR3 has 15 residues. Sequencing was performed on blood. This sequence was found in a man in his thirties or forties in good health. The rearrangement joins TRBV6-1 to TRBJ2-4; perhaps TRBD1 as D (6 bases). The J call is doubtful: the DNA matches TRBJ2-5 better. The CDR3 spells CASTPSSSGQGTQYF. The CDR3 bases are TGTGCCAGCACCCCATCTTCGTCGGGACAAGGGACCCAGTACTTC.